This is a list of T cell receptor beta chains from one sample in a study of blood T cell repertoires in COVID-19. Clones were read by immunoSEQ multiplex PCR, and TCRdb kept only the in-frame ones, dropping some. The sample contains roughly 51,000 clones, about nine tenths of which appear only once. Source material: peripheral blood. Receptor source: a woman aged 60-75 years with active or convalescent COVID-19. Each CDR3 is given with its conserved first and last residue. Each record gives: V gene, J gene, clone size, D gene, CDR3 DNA, CDR3 protein. The D gene is left open where the match is weak. Clone sizes are given selectively: once, few, many, or a class where the clone is expanded.

TRBV6-5	TRBJ2-1	NA	TRBD1	TGTGCCAGCAGCCGGGACAGGGGTAACAATGAGCAGTTCTTC	CASSRDRGNNEQFF
TRBV19	TRBJ2-1	once	TRBD2	TGTGCCAGTAGTATAGGACTAGCGGGAAAGTTGTTCGATTCGGTCAATGAGCAGTTCTTC	CASSIGLAGKLFDSVNEQFF
TRBV28	TRBJ2-5	NA	NA	TGTGCCAGCAGCCCGACCACGATTCTGGCTAGCATGGAGACCCAGTACTTC	CASSPTTILASMETQYF
TRBV9	TRBJ2-2	NA	TRBD1	TGTGCCAGCAGCGTAACCTCCGGGACAGGGCCTGGGGGCACCGGGGAGCTGTTTTTT	CASSVTSGTGPGGTGELFF
TRBV12-3/TRBV12-4	TRBJ2-5	NA	TRBD2	TGTGCCAGCACCGGGGGGGCGAAGGAGACCCAGTACTTC	CASTGGAKETQYF
TRBV15	TRBJ2-1	NA	TRBD2	TGTGCCACCAGGGGACTAGCGCGAAACAATGAGCAGTTCTTC	CATRGLARNNEQFF
TRBV7-9	TRBJ2-7	NA	TRBD2	TGTGCCAGCAGCCGAACTAGCGGGACGATCTCCTACGAGCAGTACTTC	CASSRTSGTISYEQYF
TRBV25-1	TRBJ2-7	once	NA	TGTGCCAGCAGTCCGCCCCGACAGACCTACGAGCAGTACTTC	CASSPPRQTYEQYF
TRBV27	TRBJ1-2	NA	NA	TGTGCCAGCACCCGAGCGGGTACTTCTTCATATGGCTACACCTTC	CASTRAGTSSYGYTF
TRBV7-2	TRBJ1-5	NA	NA	TGTGCCAGCAGCTTATTCACACAGAGAGATCAGCCCCAGCATTTT	CASSLFTQRDQPQHF
TRBV9	TRBJ1-2	NA	NA	TGTGCCAGCAGCGAGCCCCGCCGGGGAGGCTACACCTTC	CASSEPRRGGYTF
TRBV9	TRBJ2-7	NA	NA	TGTGCCAGCAGCGTAGGGCCGGGGTGGAGCTCCTACGAGCAGTACTTC	CASSVGPGWSSYEQYF
TRBV28	TRBJ1-1	NA	TRBD1	TGTGCCAGCAGTTCAAAGGGGGCGCCTCACACTGAAGCTTTCTTT	CASSSKGAPHTEAFF
TRBV28	TRBJ1-1	NA	NA	TGTGCCAGCACGAGGGGGGGTAACACTGAAGCTTTCTTT	CASTRGGNTEAFF
TRBV28	TRBJ1-2	NA	TRBD1	TGTGCCAGCAGTTTACTACGGGACAGTTATGGCTACACCTTC	CASSLLRDSYGYTF
TRBV6-5	TRBJ2-3	NA	TRBD1	TGTGCCAGCAGCGACCGGGACAGGGAACCCTATACGCAGTATTTT	CASSDRDREPYTQYF
TRBV11-2	TRBJ2-1	once	NA	TGTGCCAGCAGCCCGTTCGATCAACGGGAAGGGGAGCAGTTCTTC	CASSPFDQREGEQFF
TRBV29-1	TRBJ1-2	NA	NA	TGCAGCGTTGAAAGGAGTCACTATGGCTACACCTTC	CSVERSHYGYTF
TRBV30	TRBJ2-7	NA	NA	TGTGCCTGGGGGCCCGGAGTCCCCCCTTACGAGCAGTACTTC	CAWGPGVPPYEQYF
TRBV4-3	TRBJ2-1	NA	TRBD1	TGCGCCAGCAGCCAAGGTCCGGGACAGAGGGATGAGCAGTTCTTC	CASSQGPGQRDEQFF
TRBV5-1	TRBJ2-1	NA	TRBD2	TGCGCCAGCAGCCCCTATACTAGCGGGGGGGCCGTTGAGCAGTTCTTC	CASSPYTSGGAVEQFF
TRBV6-5	TRBJ2-3	NA	NA	TGTGCCAGCAGTCGGGACTGGACAGATACGCAGTATTTT	CASSRDWTDTQYF
TRBV12-3/TRBV12-4	TRBJ1-2	once	NA	TGTGCCAGCAGTTTAGAACAGACCTATGGCTACACCTTC	CASSLEQTYGYTF
TRBV5-1	TRBJ1-5	NA	TRBD1	TGCGCCAGCAGCTTAGTAGGGGGCGATCAGCCCCAGCATTTT	CASSLVGGDQPQHF
TRBV2	TRBJ2-3	NA	TRBD2	TGTGCCAGCAGCCTCCTAGCGGGGGGCACAGATACGCAGTATTTT	CASSLLAGGTDTQYF
TRBV28	TRBJ2-1	once	TRBD2	TGTGCCAGCAGTTTTGGGACTAGCGGGGGTCCCTACAATGAGCAGTTCTTC	CASSFGTSGGPYNEQFF
TRBV5-8	TRBJ1-6	few	NA	TGTGCCAGCAGCGTGACAGGAAATTCACCCCTCCACTTT	CASSVTGNSPLHF
TRBV14	TRBJ1-1	few	NA	TGTGCCAGCAGCCAGATCGGGACTGGGGGAGCTTTCTTT	CASSQIGTGGAFF
TRBV19	TRBJ1-3	NA	TRBD1	TGTGCCAGTAGCCCGACAGGGAGCAGGGCCGGCGCTGGAAACACCATATATTTT	CASSPTGSRAGAGNTIYF